The clone carrying this TCR beta chain has only one observation. The data originate from a study of T cell changes during pregnancy in multiple sclerosis. The method was immunoSEQ multiplex PCR; TCRdb's version includes in-frame clones alone and lacks a portion of them. The table records about 110,000 clones, roughly 92% of them present only once. This CDR3 is built from 12 residues. The germline gives CDR1 SGHTS, CDR2 YDEGEE. V was trimmed by 4 bases and J by 9 bases, leaving 11 bases between them. This specimen was peripheral blood, taken in the third trimester of pregnancy. The source is a female donor in good health, enrolled as a control in a pregnancy study. This chain connects TRBV5-8 to TRBJ2-1; D uncertain. CDR3 DNA sequence: TGTGCCAGCAGCCCGGTGGTACCTGAGCAGTTCTTC. It encodes CASSPVVPEQFF.